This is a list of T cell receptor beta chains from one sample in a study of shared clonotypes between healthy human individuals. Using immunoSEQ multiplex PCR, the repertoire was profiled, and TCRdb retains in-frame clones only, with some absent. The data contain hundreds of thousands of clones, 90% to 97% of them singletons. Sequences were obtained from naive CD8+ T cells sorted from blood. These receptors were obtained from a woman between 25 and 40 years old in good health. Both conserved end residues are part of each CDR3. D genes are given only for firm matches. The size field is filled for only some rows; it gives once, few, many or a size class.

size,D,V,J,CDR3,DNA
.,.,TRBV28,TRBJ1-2,CASSPLSEDYGYTF,TGTGCCAGCAGTCCCCTCTCGGAGGACTATGGCTACACCTTC
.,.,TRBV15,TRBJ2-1,CATSRVAEIYNEQFF,TGTGCCACCAGCAGAGTCGCGGAAATATACAATGAGCAGTTCTTC
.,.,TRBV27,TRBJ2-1,CASSLSGSPNNEQFF,TGTGCCAGCAGTTTATCGGGGAGTCCAAACAATGAGCAGTTCTTC
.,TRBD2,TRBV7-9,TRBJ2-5,CASSLQLAGPRETQYF,TGTGCCAGCAGCTTACAACTAGCGGGACCGCGTGAGACCCAGTACTTC
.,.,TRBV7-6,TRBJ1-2,CASSPRDNSNYGYTF,TGTGCCAGCAGCCCAAGGGACAACTCTAACTATGGCTACACCTTC
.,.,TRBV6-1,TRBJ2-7,CASSEFPGPYEQYF,TGTGCCAGCAGTGAATTCCCCGGCCCCTACGAGCAGTACTTC
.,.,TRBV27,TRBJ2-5,CASSLMGAFQETQYF,TGTGCCAGCAGTTTAATGGGCGCCTTCCAAGAGACCCAGTACTTC
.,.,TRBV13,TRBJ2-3,CASSFENSDTQYF,TGTGCCAGCAGCTTTGAAAATTCAGATACGCAGTATTTT
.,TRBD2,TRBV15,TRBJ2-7,CATSRAGGEQYF,TGTGCCACCAGCCGGGCGGGGGGCGAGCAGTACTTC
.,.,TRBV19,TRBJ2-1,CASSMGNEQFF,TGTGCCAGTAGCATGGGCAATGAGCAGTTCTTC
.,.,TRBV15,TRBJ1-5,CATSRDWGSNQPQHF,TGTGCCACCAGCAGAGATTGGGGGAGCAATCAGCCCCAGCATTTT
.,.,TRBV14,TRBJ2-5,CASSQGQYQETQYF,TGTGCCAGCAGCCAAGGACAGTACCAAGAGACCCAGTACTTC
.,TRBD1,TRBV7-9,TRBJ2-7,CASSVTGTGGSEQYF,TGTGCCAGCAGCGTCACCGGGACAGGGGGAAGCGAGCAGTACTTC
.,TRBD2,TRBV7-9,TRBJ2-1,CASSFVGLAGREQFF,TGTGCCAGCAGCTTCGTAGGACTAGCGGGAAGGGAGCAGTTCTTC
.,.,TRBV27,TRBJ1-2,CASSLGAGYYGYTF,TGTGCCAGCAGTTTAGGGGCCGGCTACTATGGCTACACCTTC
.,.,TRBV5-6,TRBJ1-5,CASRVNSNQPQHF,TGTGCCAGCAGAGTTAATAGCAATCAGCCCCAGCATTTT
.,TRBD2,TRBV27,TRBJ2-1,CATQGPLAGYNEQFF,TGTGCCACCCAAGGCCCCCTAGCGGGGTACAATGAGCAGTTCTTC
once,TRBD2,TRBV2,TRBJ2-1,CADSSGREPWHNEQFF,TGTGCCGACTCTAGCGGGAGGGAACCTTGGCACAATGAGCAGTTCTTC
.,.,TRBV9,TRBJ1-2,CASSWGTGPNYGYTF,TGTGCCAGCAGCTGGGGGACGGGACCTAACTATGGCTACACCTTC
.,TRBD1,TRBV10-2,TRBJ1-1,CASREPGGQAFF,TGCGCCAGCAGGGAGCCAGGGGGCCAAGCTTTCTTT
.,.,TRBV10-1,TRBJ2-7,CASSGAPTYEQYF,TGCGCCAGCAGTGGGGCTCCCACCTACGAGCAGTACTTC
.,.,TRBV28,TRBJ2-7,CASSLTRSSYEQYF,TGTGCCAGCAGTTTGACCCGAAGCTCCTACGAGCAGTACTTC
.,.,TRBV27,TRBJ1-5,CASSPWARDDQPQHF,TGTGCCAGCAGTCCATGGGCCAGGGACGATCAGCCCCAGCATTTT
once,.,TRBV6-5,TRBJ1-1,CASSSWVGENTEAFF,TGTGCCAGCAGTTCGTGGGTAGGGGAGAACACTGAAGCTTTCTTT
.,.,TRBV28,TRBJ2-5,CASSFVTDTEETQYF,TGTGCCAGCAGTTTTGTAACAGACACTGAAGAGACCCAGTACTTC
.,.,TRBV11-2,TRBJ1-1,CASSFYLNTEAFF,TGTGCCAGCAGCTTCTATCTGAACACTGAAGCTTTCTTT
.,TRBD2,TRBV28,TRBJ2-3,CALTPGGWKSTDTQYF,TGTGCCCTCACCCCCGGGGGGTGGAAAAGCACAGATACGCAGTATTTT
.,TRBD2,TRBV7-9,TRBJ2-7,CASSPRTSGTYEQYF,TGTGCCAGCAGCCCCCGGACTAGCGGAACCTACGAGCAGTACTTC
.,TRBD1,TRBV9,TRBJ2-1,CASSPTGDNEQFF,TGTGCCAGCAGCCCAACAGGGGACAATGAGCAGTTCTTC
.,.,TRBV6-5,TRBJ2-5,CASSYLAEYQETQYF,TGTGCCAGCAGTTACCTAGCCGAGTACCAAGAGACCCAGTACTTC